This TCR beta chain was sequenced in a study of shared clonotypes between healthy human individuals (dated by TCRdb to the early 2020s). About the investigation overall: Two women and three men aged 18 to 49 years were included in the cohort. Different laboratories and diverse techniques were used to prepare libraries and sequence TCR repertoires, to increase sequencing depth and limit assay-specific biases. Leukapheresis yielded between about 0.85 and 10 billion PBMCs per donor. Blood TCR repertoires of a handful of healthy adults were deeply sequenced to estimate repertoire size and the extent of clonotype sharing between individuals. For each donor, three plates each were used for CD4 naive and CD4 memory, two plates were used for CD8 naive, and one plate was used for CD8 memory. The research as a whole found: The small number of donors limited the genetic and exposure-history diversity represented. Compared with non-shared clonotypes, clonotypes shared by all four sorted-subset donors had higher generation probabilities. Pairwise subsampling indicated that sequencing depth was expected to affect the degree of clonotype sharing among donors. Rarefaction of sorted-subset datasets indicated incomplete sequencing despite the large sequencing depth. When a handful of donors were compared, the shared fraction of clonotypes was about 5% for naive CD4, approximately 3.3% for naive CD8, 2.3% for memory CD4, and 0.35% to 0.5% for memory CD8. Sampling was restricted to blood, and TCR repertoires in tissue are likely to differ from TCR repertoires in blood. Estimated clonotype richness was generally larger for naive than for memory subsets.

Using the deep immunoSEQ assay, TCR CDR3 regions were amplified from genomic DNA by multiplex PCR. Genomic DNA extracted from each cell subset was distributed evenly over all wells of several immunoSEQ 96-well plates, and each plate served as one replicate. For sorted subsets, about 200 ng genomic DNA, equal to 30,000 or so T cell genomes, was loaded into each replicate PCR. The purified libraries were quantified using a Qubit 3.0 fluorometer, sized with a Bioanalyzer 2100, and then quantified again using the KAPA Library Quantification kit. Each immunoSEQ 96-well plate was sequenced on its own single-read 150-cycle Illumina NextSeq 550 flow cell. The source study handled its data this way. Because the immunoSEQ output included only junctional sequences and no quality scores, the filtering could not be the same as the filtering used for full-length reads. Sequences were annotated with PyIR, a Python wrapper for IgBLAST v1.9, and V/J genes and CDR3 were assigned using IMGT germline references. Any read was removed if the V/J assignment was weak (E-value above 1e-6), the CDR3 was missing, or the read contained stop codons, out-of-frame junctions, or ambiguous translated residues. V3J clonotypes were defined as sequences sharing the same inferred V gene, J gene, and CDR3 amino acid sequence. To compute the percentage overlap between repertoires, the number of shared unique clonotypes was divided by the size of the smaller repertoire. Three approaches were used to assess repertoire richness: RTK rarefaction, the Chao1 estimator, and Recon v2.1 estimates of unobserved clonotypes. OLGA was used to compute generation probabilities for all TCRbeta clonotypes that the gDNA method yielded from a few donors. The source is immuneACCESS, and TCRdb retained only in-frame sequences with V and J called. Part of the clones is not carried over; for the studies checked, unresolved V genes explain less than half of this, and the remainder is unexplained. The D gene and trimming were derived from the DNA, and the V and J assignments and clone size from that table. This sample gives about 2.5 million clones in total; roughly 90% of them show up just once. The top ten constitute about 0.36% of the sample.

According to the germline V gene, CDR1 reads SNHLY and CDR2 reads FYNNEI. The CDR3 runs 14 amino acids, cysteine and phenylalanine included. The entry retains the CDR3 DNA only, 42 bases that are in frame from base 1. Trimming costs V 4 bases and J 1 base, and their ends lie 10 bases apart. Notes on this clone: Its antigen is still unknown. Base qualities are not recorded, but no much larger clone differs from it by a single base.

Healthy HIV-negative adults with no recently reported acute infections or vaccinations were included as donors. All donors were Caucasian adults living in Nashville, Tennessee, USA. Magnetic negative selection was used to enrich CD4+ T cells, after which naive cells were positively selected on CD45RA and the negative fraction became the memory subset. Blood was collected by leukapheresis, and PBMCs were isolated by Ficoll-Histopaque density gradient centrifugation and then cryopreserved in liquid nitrogen vapor phase. Purity and quantity of every magnetically sorted T cell population were checked by analytical flow cytometry. From each sorted fraction, genomic DNA was isolated and quantified by UV absorbance on a Nanodrop 2000c.

The clonotype was recovered from a man aged 18 to 30 in good health. Some clones in this sample may be carry-over from other donors' samples. The chain was built from TRBV2 and TRBJ1-1; TRBD1 is a weak D gene call, 6 bases matching. Sequenced material: naive CD4+ T cells from PBMCs. In light of the paper, this sample's cell subset or site label describes: CD45RA+ positively selected. CDR3 protein: CASSGNRANTEAFF. The nucleotides read TGTGCCAGCAGTGGTAACAGGGCGAACACTGAAGCTTTCTTT.